These T cell receptor beta chains were read from a single sample in a study of blood T cell repertoires in COVID-19. TCRdb's table, derived via immunoSEQ multiplex PCR, lists solely in-frame clones and lacks some. The table has a few hundred thousand clones, 80% to 95% seen once. The source material was PBMCs or T cells enriched from blood (not recorded which). The receptors stem from a woman in her thirties who had recovered from COVID-19. Each CDR3 is given with its conserved first and last residue. A D gene is named only where the DNA matches it firmly. Some rows have no size entry. The others give once, few or many, or a class for an expanded clone.

CDR3 DNA,CDR3 protein,J gene,D gene,V gene,CDR3 length,clone size
TGCAGCGTTCCCAGCAAGACTGCCTCGAGCTCCTACAATGAGCAGTTCTTC,CSVPSKTASSSYNEQFF,TRBJ2-1,.,TRBV29-1,17,.
TGTGCCAGCAGAGGACAGGGAGAAACTGAAGCTTTCTTT,CASRGQGETEAFF,TRBJ1-1,TRBD1,TRBV6-4,13,.
TGTGCCTGCACGGGGGGCGCGAACACCGGGGAGCTGTTTTTT,CACTGGANTGELFF,TRBJ2-2,.,TRBV7-9,14,.
TGTGCCAGCAGCTCCTTGGGGGCCGGCTTCTACGAGCAGTACTTC,CASSSLGAGFYEQYF,TRBJ2-7,.,TRBV11-2,15,.
TGTGCCAGTAGCCGGGACAGTAACACCGGGGAGCTGTTTTTT,CASSRDSNTGELFF,TRBJ2-2,TRBD1,TRBV19,14,.
TGTGCCAGCAGCTCAGGGGCTCGGGCTAACTATGGCTACACCTTC,CASSSGARANYGYTF,TRBJ1-2,.,TRBV28,15,.
TGTGCCAGCACCCTGACAGGGGTAAACTATGGCTACACCTTC,CASTLTGVNYGYTF,TRBJ1-2,TRBD1,TRBV28,14,.
TGTGCCAGCAGTGAATGGTCACAGGGGTATAATTCACCCCTCCACTTT,CASSEWSQGYNSPLHF,TRBJ1-6,TRBD1,TRBV6-1,16,few
TGCAGCGTTGGATGGGGGGGAAACTCCTACGAGCAGTACTTC,CSVGWGGNSYEQYF,TRBJ2-7,TRBD2,TRBV29-1,14,.
TGTGCCAGCAGCACGGCTCCGGGACAGGGGGCCTACGAGCAGTACTTC,CASSTAPGQGAYEQYF,TRBJ2-7,TRBD1,TRBV5-6,16,.
TGCGCCAGCAGCCAAGAAAGGACCAGCGGGGGGGTCTACGAGCAGTACTTC,CASSQERTSGGVYEQYF,TRBJ2-7,TRBD2,TRBV4-1,17,.
TGTGCCAGCAGCCAAGATGTAGGTAGCGGGGCCGGGGAGCTGTTTTTT,CASSQDVGSGAGELFF,TRBJ2-2,TRBD2,TRBV3-1/TRBV3-2,16,.
TGTGCCAGTAGGTTGACAGGGGGTGGTGGCTACACCTTC,CASRLTGGGGYTF,TRBJ1-2,TRBD1,TRBV19,13,.
TGTGCCAGTAGTGAGACAGGGGCTTCCCGTCAGCCCCAGCATTTT,CASSETGASRQPQHF,TRBJ1-5,TRBD1,TRBV19,15,.
TGTGCCAGCAGTCGGACAGGGGAAAACACCATATATTTT,CASSRTGENTIYF,TRBJ1-3,TRBD1,TRBV5-4,13,.
TGTGCCAGCAGCTTATGGCAGGGAAGGATTAATTCACCCCTCCACTTT,CASSLWQGRINSPLHF,TRBJ1-6,.,TRBV5-6,16,few
TGTGCCAGCACCCCAGGCGGGGTTAACTATGGCTACACCTTC,CASTPGGVNYGYTF,TRBJ1-2,.,TRBV7-2,14,.
TGTGCCAGCAGTCAGGGTCCCAGCCACGGCTACACCTTC,CASSQGPSHGYTF,TRBJ1-2,.,TRBV12-3/TRBV12-4,13,.
TGTGCCAGCAGCCCCGATTGGGGGCGGGAGTTCGAGCAGTACTTC,CASSPDWGREFEQYF,TRBJ2-7,.,TRBV3-1/TRBV3-2,15,.
TGTGCCAGCAGTTACTCGGAGGGGAGCAATCAGCCCCAGCATTTT,CASSYSEGSNQPQHF,TRBJ1-5,.,TRBV6-2/TRBV6-3,15,.
TGTGCCAGCAGTAACAGGGGGAGTGTGTCGGAGACCCAGTACTTC,CASSNRGSVSETQYF,TRBJ2-5,TRBD1,TRBV28,15,.
TGCAGCGCAAATGGGCTAGCGGGGGGCTATGAGCAGTTCTTC,CSANGLAGGYEQFF,TRBJ2-1,TRBD2,TRBV29-1,14,.
TGTGCCAGCAGCGTAGGTTGGGGAGGGGAAGAGACCCAGTACTTC,CASSVGWGGEETQYF,TRBJ2-5,TRBD2,TRBV9,15,.
TGCGCCAGCAGCTTGGGTTCAGGGACTGCTACTGAAGCTTTCTTT,CASSLGSGTATEAFF,TRBJ1-1,.,TRBV5-1,15,.
TGTGCCAGCAGCTTAGGCAGAAATACCGGGGAGCTGTTTTTT,CASSLGRNTGELFF,TRBJ2-2,.,TRBV11-3,14,.
TGTGCCAGCAGCCACCGGGACAGAATCTCCTACGAGCAGTACTTC,CASSHRDRISYEQYF,TRBJ2-7,TRBD1,TRBV5-4,15,.
TGTGCCAGTAGTACCACTGGACTAGTCTCAGATACGCAGTATTTT,CASSTTGLVSDTQYF,TRBJ2-3,TRBD2,TRBV19,15,.
TGTGCCAGCAGTGATCAGAAAGACACAGATACGCAGTATTTT,CASSDQKDTDTQYF,TRBJ2-3,.,TRBV6-4,14,.
TGTGCCAGCAGCTTAAGCAACTACAATGAGCAGTTCTTC,CASSLSNYNEQFF,TRBJ2-1,.,TRBV7-2,13,.
TGTGCCAGCAGCTTCAGGGGGACAGGGGGCTACGAGCAGTACTTC,CASSFRGTGGYEQYF,TRBJ2-7,TRBD1,TRBV11-2,15,few
TGTGCCAGCAGCACCCAAGGACTAGCGAACTCCTACAATGAGCAGTTCTTC,CASSTQGLANSYNEQFF,TRBJ2-1,TRBD2,TRBV9,17,.
TGTGCCAGCAGCACCGGGACACACTACGAGCAGTACTTC,CASSTGTHYEQYF,TRBJ2-7,.,TRBV6-5,13,once
TGTGCCAGCAGTGCCCTAGGACAGGGTGACTATGGCTACACCTTC,CASSALGQGDYGYTF,TRBJ1-2,TRBD1,TRBV25-1,15,.
TGTGCCAGCAGCCAAGATATGAGAATTAGCTCCTATAATTCACCCCTCCACTTT,CASSQDMRISSYNSPLHF,TRBJ1-6,.,TRBV4-2,18,.
TGCGCCAGCAGCTTTGAAGGGGCCAGCTCCTACAATGAGCAGTTCTTC,CASSFEGASSYNEQFF,TRBJ2-1,.,TRBV5-1,16,once
TGTGCCAGCAGCCAAGAAGGAAGCGGGAGTTCCTACGAGCAGTACTTC,CASSQEGSGSSYEQYF,TRBJ2-7,TRBD2,TRBV3-1/TRBV3-2,16,.
TGTGCCAGCAGTTTACAGGGCTATGGCTACACCTTC,CASSLQGYGYTF,TRBJ1-2,.,TRBV6-5,12,.
TGTGCCACCAGTGATGCCTACAGGGGAAGCAATCAGCCCCAGCATTTT,CATSDAYRGSNQPQHF,TRBJ1-5,TRBD1,TRBV24-1,16,once
TGCGGCGGAAGGAACACTGAAGCTTTCTTT,CGGRNTEAFF,TRBJ1-1,.,TRBV2,10,few
TGTGCCAGCCGGGGACAGTCTCACTCCTACGAGCAGTACTTC,CASRGQSHSYEQYF,TRBJ2-7,TRBD1,TRBV5-8,14,.
TGTGCCAGCAGCCCCGGTGGCGGGGACTATGGCTACACCTTC,CASSPGGGDYGYTF,TRBJ1-2,.,TRBV5-4,14,.
TGTGCCAGCAGCTCACCTCAGGGTTTTCAAGAGACCCAGTACTTC,CASSSPQGFQETQYF,TRBJ2-5,.,TRBV5-6,15,.
TGTGCCAGTAGTATCAGCGGAGTCAGCGAGCAGTACTTC,CASSISGVSEQYF,TRBJ2-7,.,TRBV19,13,.
TGCGCCAGCAGCATCCCGGACAGGGGAGTCCTGACTTTC,CASSIPDRGVLTF,TRBJ2-6,TRBD1,TRBV4-1,13,.
TGCGCCAGCAGTGAGTCGATTCACAGGGGGCGCGTGGCAGATACGCAGTATTTT,CASSESIHRGRVADTQYF,TRBJ2-3,TRBD1,TRBV10-1,18,.
TGTGCCAGCAGTTTAGGGTCGAGCGGTTACTACGAGCAGTACTTC,CASSLGSSGYYEQYF,TRBJ2-7,.,TRBV28,15,.
TGCGCCAGCAGCTTGCTGTCTGGAGGGAGGGCCGGGGAGCTGTTTTTT,CASSLLSGGRAGELFF,TRBJ2-2,TRBD2,TRBV5-1,16,.
TGTGCCACCTCACTAGCGGTGCAAGAGACCCAGTACTTC,CATSLAVQETQYF,TRBJ2-5,TRBD2,TRBV28,13,.
TGTGCCAGCAGCTTAAGACAGGGCAAATTTAGCACAGATACGCAGTATTTT,CASSLRQGKFSTDTQYF,TRBJ2-3,TRBD1,TRBV7-2,17,.
TGTGCCAGCTCACCCATGACGGGGGAGGTCACTGAAGCTTTCTTT,CASSPMTGEVTEAFF,TRBJ1-1,.,TRBV18,15,.
TGTGCCAGCAGCCCAGCGACGGGACGGGACTTGCGGTATGGCTACACCTTC,CASSPATGRDLRYGYTF,TRBJ1-2,.,TRBV3-1/TRBV3-2,17,.
TGTGCCAGCAGCTTACGAGAAACCCCTGAAGCTTTCTTT,CASSLRETPEAFF,TRBJ1-1,.,TRBV7-3,13,.
TGTGCCAGTAGTCCCGGGCCGTCCGACTACCACAATGAGCAGTTCTTC,CASSPGPSDYHNEQFF,TRBJ2-1,.,TRBV19,16,few
TGTGCCAGCAGCGTAGAACCAGGGGGCTATAATTCACCCCTCCACTTT,CASSVEPGGYNSPLHF,TRBJ1-6,TRBD1,TRBV9,16,.
TGTGCCAGCAGCCTTCAGGGGGCGACGGAAAATGAGCAGTTCTTC,CASSLQGATENEQFF,TRBJ2-1,TRBD1,TRBV7-2,15,.
TGTGCCAGCAGTGACCTCCGTTGGGCGGGAGAAATGGATGAGCAGTTCTTC,CASSDLRWAGEMDEQFF,TRBJ2-1,TRBD2,TRBV6-4,17,.
TGTGCCAGCACCACCTTTCCGGGACAGGCGAACACTGAAGCTTTCTTT,CASTTFPGQANTEAFF,TRBJ1-1,TRBD1,TRBV28,16,.
TGTGCCAGCAGTTTTTTGTTGGGTAGCGCAGACACAGATACGCAGTATTTT,CASSFLLGSADTDTQYF,TRBJ2-3,.,TRBV28,17,.